This T cell receptor (beta chain) originates from a study of regulatory T cells in long-lasting Graves disease. The CDR3 loop spans 15 amino acids. From germline, CDR1 is SGDLS and CDR2 YYNGEE. Building the TCR beta libraries relied on iRepertoire HTBI primers, and CDR3 regions underwent Arm-PCR. From the multiplex PCR reads, TCRdb called clonotypes with MiXCR, one entry per CDR3 protein. The data show some 200,000 distinct CDR3 sequences, roughly 18% seen once. Remarks on this clonotype: A junction end diverges from the germline sequence, so it may reflect a read error.

Time point noted: newly diagnosed GD, antithyroid drugs for less than 3 months. PBMC-extracted RNA yielded the TCR library. American Thyroid Association guidelines defined how Graves' disease was diagnosed. These same records also appear under a second study, on T cells in Graves' hyperthyroidism and ophthalmopathy. Turning to that study: Patients with uncontrolled infections, other autoimmune diseases, pregnancy or lactation were excluded. The TCR CDR3 was amplified in a first-round RT-PCR using the HTBI primer set. Within blood appeared most thyroid clonotypes that had expanded above 0.001.

V gene TRBV9 combines with J gene TRBJ2-1; TRBD2 might be the D (5 bases). The sequence was obtained from a woman in her thirties with Graves disease. Sample: peripheral blood mononuclear cells (PBMCs), taken at new diagnosis, from a patient treated with antithyroid drugs. As DNA, the CDR3 is TGTGCCGGCAGCGCCTCCCCGAGAGCGGACAATGAGCAGTTCTTC. This translates into CAGSASPRADNEQFF.